A selection of T cell receptor beta chains follows, all from one sample in a study of shared clonotypes between healthy human individuals. Generated by immunoSEQ multiplex PCR, the TCRdb table keeps only in-frame clones and is missing some. Here the sample spans approximately 2.1 million clones, 85% to 95% being singletons. Source material: naive CD4+ T cells from PBMCs. Receptors were obtained from a man aged 18 to 30 in good health. Some clones in this sample may be carry-over from other donors' samples. Both conserved end residues are part of each CDR3. Fields, in order: D gene, clone size, J gene, V gene, CDR3 protein, CDR3 DNA. D genes are given only for firm matches. Clone size is stated in some rows and not others, as once, few, many or a class when expanded.

NA NA TRBJ2-7 TRBV10-3 CAISDVGVGPYEQYF TGTGCCATCAGTGATGTCGGGGTAGGACCCTACGAGCAGTACTTC
TRBD1 NA TRBJ1-1 TRBV5-5 CASRGVTGRTEAFF TGTGCCAGCAGGGGCGTGACAGGGAGGACTGAAGCTTTCTTT
NA NA TRBJ2-5 TRBV12-5 CASTRTSLETQYF TGTGCTAGTACTAGAACTAGCTTGGAGACCCAGTACTTC
NA once TRBJ2-3 TRBV7-9 CASSLGLLRGTDTQYF TGTGCCAGCAGCTTAGGTCTCCTAAGAGGCACAGATACGCAGTATTTT
TRBD1 once TRBJ1-1 TRBV7-9 CASSIQGGNTEAFF TGTGCCAGCAGCATACAGGGGGGGAACACTGAAGCTTTCTTT
NA NA TRBJ2-7 TRBV5-4 CASSLGPPTAAYEQYF TGTGCCAGCAGCTTGGGCCCTCCGACAGCTGCCTACGAGCAGTACTTC
NA NA TRBJ2-1 TRBV4-1 CASSRGVIGGTTYNEQFF TGCGCCAGCAGCCGAGGCGTGATCGGCGGAACAACCTACAATGAGCAGTTCTTC
TRBD1 few TRBJ1-1 TRBV7-9 CASSLRGYEAFF TGTGCCAGCAGCCTCAGGGGGTATGAAGCTTTCTTT
NA NA TRBJ2-3 TRBV5-1 CASSLGRARSTDTQYF TGCGCCAGCAGCTTGGGCAGGGCCCGAAGCACAGATACGCAGTATTTT
TRBD2 NA TRBJ2-7 TRBV9 CASSVGASGTEYEQYF TGTGCCAGCAGCGTAGGGGCTAGCGGGACCGAATACGAGCAGTACTTC
TRBD2 NA TRBJ2-7 TRBV5-1 CASSWGLAEQSYEQYF TGCGCCAGCAGCTGGGGACTAGCGGAACAATCCTACGAGCAGTACTTC
TRBD2 NA TRBJ2-3 TRBV30 CAWGLAGGSTDTQYF TGTGCCTGGGGACTAGCGGGAGGGTCCACAGATACGCAGTATTTT
NA NA TRBJ2-3 TRBV30 CAWSVQADTQYF TGTGCCTGGAGTGTACAGGCTGATACGCAGTATTTT